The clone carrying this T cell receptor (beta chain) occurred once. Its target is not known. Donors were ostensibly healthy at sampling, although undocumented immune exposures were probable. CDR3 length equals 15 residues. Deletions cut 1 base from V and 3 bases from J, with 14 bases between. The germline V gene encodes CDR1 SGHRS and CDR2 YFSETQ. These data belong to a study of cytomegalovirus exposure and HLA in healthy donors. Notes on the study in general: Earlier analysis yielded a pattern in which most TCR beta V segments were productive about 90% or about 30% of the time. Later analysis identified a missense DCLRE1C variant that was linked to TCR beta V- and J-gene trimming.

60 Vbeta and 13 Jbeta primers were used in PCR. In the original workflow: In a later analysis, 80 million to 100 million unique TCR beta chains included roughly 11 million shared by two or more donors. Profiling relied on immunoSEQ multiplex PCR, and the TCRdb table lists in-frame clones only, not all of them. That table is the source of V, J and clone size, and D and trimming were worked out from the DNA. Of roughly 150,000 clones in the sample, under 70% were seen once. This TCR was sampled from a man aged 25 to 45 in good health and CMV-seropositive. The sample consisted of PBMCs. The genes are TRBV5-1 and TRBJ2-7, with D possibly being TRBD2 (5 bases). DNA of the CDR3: TGCGCCAGCAGCTTGACGCGAGCGGAGCTCTACGAGCAGTACTTC. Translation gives CASSLTRAELYEQYF. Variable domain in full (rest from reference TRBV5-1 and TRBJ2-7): KAGVTQTPRYLIKTRGQQVTLSCSPISGHRSVSWYQQTPGQGLQFLFEYFSETQRNKGNFPGRFSGRQFSNSRSEMNVSTLELGDSALYLCASSLTRAELYEQYFGPGTRLTVT.